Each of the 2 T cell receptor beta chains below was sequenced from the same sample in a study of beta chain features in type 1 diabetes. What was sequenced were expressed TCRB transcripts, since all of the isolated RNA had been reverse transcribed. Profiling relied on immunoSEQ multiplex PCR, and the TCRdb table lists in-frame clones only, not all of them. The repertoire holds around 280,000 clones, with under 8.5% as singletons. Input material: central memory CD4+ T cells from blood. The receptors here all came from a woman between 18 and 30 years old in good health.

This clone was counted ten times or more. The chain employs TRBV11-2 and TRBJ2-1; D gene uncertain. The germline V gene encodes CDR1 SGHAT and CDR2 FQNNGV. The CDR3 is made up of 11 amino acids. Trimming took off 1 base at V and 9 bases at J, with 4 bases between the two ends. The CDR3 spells CASSLAREQFF. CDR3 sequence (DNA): TGTGCCAGCAGCTTAGCACGTGAGCAGTTCTTC.

The CDR3: CASSPGADRGEQYV. The CDR3 coding sequence is TGTGCCAGCAGCCCAGGGGCGGACAGGGGCGAGCAGTACGTC. V and J are TRBV7-6 and TRBJ2-7; the match to TRBD1 covers 9 bases. The ends lost 5 bases at V and 6 bases at J; junction bases unmatched: 8. The germline CDR1 and CDR2 sequences are SGHVS and FNYEAQ. There are 14 residues in the CDR3.